This T cell receptor beta chain was identified during a study of blood T cell repertoires in COVID-19. On the study more broadly: The United States, Italy and Spain were the sources of the acute and convalescent COVID-19 samples. In each case, the material was cDNA or gDNA derived from T cells, B-cell-depleted T cells, or PBMCs.

Using immunoSEQ multiplex PCR, the repertoire was profiled, and TCRdb retains in-frame clones only, with some absent. This table has 65,000 to 95,000 clones, around nine tenths appearing once. CDR1 and CDR2 (germline): SGHTA, FQGTGA. The CDR3 spans 16 residues. After removal of 3 bases from V and 0 bases from J, the junction contained 4 bases not matched to a gene. The clonotype originates from a man aged 50 to 60 with active COVID-19. This rearrangement joins TRBV7-3 to TRBJ2-3; TRBD2 matches at 9 bases. Sequences were obtained from peripheral blood. CDR3 sequence: CASSLGLAGSTDTQYF. The CDR3 region has the DNA TGTGCCAGCAGCTTGGGGCTAGCGGGGAGCACAGATACGCAGTATTTT. The full variable domain, its missing parts supplied by reference TRBV7-3 and TRBJ2-3, is GAGVSQTPSNKVTEKGKYVELRCDPISGHTALYWYRQSLGQGPEFLIYFQGTGAADDSGLPNDRFFAVRPEGSVSTLKIQRTERGDSAVYLCASSLGLAGSTDTQYFGPGTRLTVL.